This record covers a single TCR beta chain. Sequenced by immunoSEQ multiplex PCR; TCRdb stores in-frame clones only, minus some. The table lists 150,000 to 250,000 clones, 70% to 85% of them singletons. CDR1 is LNHDA, CDR2 SQIVND, per germline (reference sequence). There are 12 residues in the CDR3. The sample comes from a study of blood T cell repertoires in COVID-19. The sample consisted of peripheral blood. The source of this sequence is a human donor with acute or convalescent COVID-19. The donor label of this sample is uncertain. This chain joins TRBV19 and TRBJ2-5; TRBD2 aligns across 7 bases. Here the CDR3 reads CASGGGQETQYF. The CDR3 region has the DNA TGTGCTTCGGGAGGAGGTCAAGAGACCCAGTACTTC.